The clone carrying this T cell receptor (beta chain) was detected ten times or more. As yet, its antigen is unknown. V lost 3 bases to trimming and J lost 3 bases, with 11 bases between them. The germline V gene has CDR1 MDHEN and CDR2 SYDVKM. This CDR3 is 14 amino acids long. These data belong to a study of human T cells and chemical hapten exposure. Study-level information: Mostly female, the patients presented with alopecia areata, totalis or universalis.

Time point meaning: patch test 1, 2 weeks after DPC sensitization. Treatment in this sample: therapeutic diphenylcyclopropenone sensitization with weekly scalp DPC. Every donor had alopecia and was 18 to 70 years old; all were suitable for DPC. Study conclusions and caveats: Expanded TCRs were compared with controls, and the expanded TCRs formed significantly more large CDR3 similarity clusters.

TCRdb re-derived calls from the RACE reads in MiXCR, one entry per CDR3 protein. The sample holds approximately 400,000 distinct CDR3 sequences, around 5% seen once. The sequence was collected from a woman aged 45-65 years with alopecia areata. Some clones in this sample may be carry-over from other donors' samples. The chain joins TRBV28 to TRBJ1-2; D possibly corresponds to TRBD1 (5 bases). This specimen consisted of whole blood, obtained in connection with sensitization to the hapten diphenylcyclopropenone (DPC). The CDR3 here is CASSLGGTHYGYTF. In DNA, the CDR3 is TGTGCCAGCAGTTTGGGGGGGACCCACTATGGCTACACCTTC.